Sequencing of this T cell receptor (beta chain) was carried out in a study of shared clonotypes between healthy human individuals (dated by TCRdb to 2018 to 2020). In terms of the full investigation: Three men and a couple of women, aged 18 to 49 years, made up the cohort. Between about 0.9 and 8.9 billion PBMCs per donor were obtained by leukapheresis. Libraries were prepared and TCR repertoires were sequenced by different laboratories using diverse techniques, in order to increase sequencing depth and limit assay-specific biases. Blood TCR repertoires of four to six healthy adults were deeply sequenced to estimate repertoire size and the extent of clonotype sharing between individuals. For each donor, three plates each were used for CD4 naive and CD4 memory, two plates were used for CD8 naive, and one plate was used for CD8 memory.

Healthy HIV-negative adults with no recently reported acute infections or vaccinations were included as donors. Only Caucasian adults living in Nashville, Tennessee, USA were represented among the donors. The CD8 memory samples were a combination of magnetically selected CD45RO+ cells and CCR7-negative CD45RA+ effector memory (TemRA) cells. Blood was obtained by leukapheresis, after which PBMCs were separated by Ficoll-Histopaque density gradient centrifugation and cryopreserved in liquid nitrogen vapor phase. Purity and quantity of every magnetically sorted T cell population were checked by analytical flow cytometry. From each sorted fraction, genomic DNA was isolated and quantified by UV absorbance on a Nanodrop 2000c. V ends up 6 bases short and J 7 bases short, with an unmatched junction base count of 8. In the germline V gene (reference sequence), CDR1 corresponds to WNHNN and CDR2 to SYGVQD. From the cysteine up to the phenylalanine, the CDR3 has a length of 14 residues. Only the CDR3 DNA stays, 42 bases, in frame from base 1.

Overall results and qualifications from the work: Around 5.4% of naive CD4, approximately 3.7% of naive CD8, approximately 2% of memory CD4, and about 0.4% of memory CD8 clonotypes were shared across several donors. Rarefaction of sorted-subset datasets indicated incomplete sequencing despite the large sequencing depth. Only blood was sampled, and tissue TCR repertoires likely differ from those in blood. The small number of donors limited the genetic and exposure-history diversity represented. Larger estimated clonotype richness was generally found for naive subsets than for memory subsets. Higher generation probabilities were observed for clonotypes shared by all four sorted-subset donors than for non-shared clonotypes. Pairwise subsampling led to the expectation that sequencing depth would affect the degree of clonotype sharing among donors.

This clone was seen only once. Its target antigen remains unknown. No base quality values were provided; no much bigger clone lies one nucleotide off. TCR CDR3 regions were amplified from genomic DNA by multiplex PCR using the deep immunoSEQ assay. Extracted genomic DNA from each cell subset was spread evenly across all wells of several immunoSEQ 96-well plates, with each plate serving as a replicate. For sorted subsets, each replicate PCR was loaded with about 200 ng genomic DNA, equivalent to 32,000 or so T cell genomes. Purified libraries were measured with a Qubit 3.0 fluorometer, size-checked on a Bioanalyzer 2100, and measured again with the KAPA Library Quantification kit. Each immunoSEQ 96-well plate was sequenced on its own single-read 150-cycle Illumina NextSeq 550 flow cell. Processing in the source paper ran as follows. Because only junctional sequences without quality scores were contained in the immunoSEQ output, filtering matching that applied to full-length reads could not be performed. To assign V/J genes and CDR3, sequences were annotated using PyIR, a Python wrapper for IgBLAST v1.9, with IMGT germline references. Reads were removed for weak V/J assignments (E-value above 1e-6), missing CDR3, stop codons, out-of-frame junctions, or ambiguous translated residues. V3J clonotypes were defined as sequences sharing an identical inferred V gene, J gene, and CDR3 amino acid sequence. To compute the percentage overlap between repertoires, the number of shared unique clonotypes was divided by the size of the smaller repertoire. Repertoire richness was assessed with RTK rarefaction, the Chao1 estimator, and Recon v2.1 estimates of unobserved clonotypes. Generation probabilities were computed with OLGA for all TCRbeta clonotypes obtained by the gDNA method from a handful of donors. TCRdb took over this immuneACCESS table, retaining in-frame rearrangements with V and J assigned. Such tables are incomplete; in checked studies, under half of the missing clones stem from an unresolved V gene, and the remainder is unexplained. V and J calls and clone size are as listed in that table; D and trimming were resolved from the DNA. The sample includes approximately 88,000 clones, with 68% observed a single time. Clones ranked in the top ten supply 45% to 55% of the sample.

This TCR was recovered from a young man in good health. The chain joins TRBV10-1 to TRBJ1-4; TRBD1 aligns with 7 central bases. The sample taken for sequencing was memory CD8+ T cells sorted from blood. What the cell subset or site label conveys for this sample: CD45RO+ cells pooled with CCR7-negative TemRA cells. CDR3 sequence: CASSDTGATEKLFF. The DNA sequence is as follows: TGCGCCAGCAGCGATACAGGGGCTACTGAAAAACTGTTTTTT.